This record concerns one TCR beta chain sequence. The target antigen is unknown. The data stem from a study of cytomegalovirus exposure and HLA in healthy donors. Between the trimmed V and J ends, which lost 1 base and 6 bases, there was a span of 18 bases. The germline V gene has CDR1 SGHAT and CDR2 FQNNGV. This CDR3 spans 17 amino acids. Study-wide results and limits: With high specificity and sensitivity, the classifier reportedly diagnosed cytomegalovirus status. Being indistinguishable, some V segments were excluded, TRBV6-2 and TRBV6-3 among them.

Both 60 Vbeta primers and 13 Jbeta primers went into the PCR. Method: immunoSEQ multiplex PCR; TCRdb's copy keeps in-frame clones and lacks some. The sample carries roughly 300,000 clones, 86% recorded once. The chain uses TRBV11-2 and TRBJ1-4; a weak D match, TRBD1 (6 bases). This clonotype was obtained from a middle-aged man in good health and CMV-seropositive. The sequenced material came from PBMCs. The DNA for the CDR3 is TGTGCCAGCAGCTTAGTGGGGGCCGCTTTCTCGTATGAAAAACTGTTTTTT. This translates into CASSLVGAAFSYEKLFF.